One sample yielded the 24 T cell receptor beta chains listed below, sequenced in a study of OX40 agonist ivuxolimab in advanced cancers. The repertoire was sequenced with immunoSEQ multiplex PCR; TCRdb's copy has only in-frame clones and lacks some. This table holds tens of thousands of clones, roughly nine tenths found once. The sequences come from CD4+ or CD8+ T cells sorted from blood, collected in a trial of the OX40 agonist ivuxolimab. These receptors were obtained from an adult with an advanced solid tumor such as melanoma, head and neck, liver or kidney cancer.

This clone has only one observation. The J gene is TRBJ2-3, the V gene TRBV6-6; D not resolved. The germline CDR1 and CDR2 sequences are MNHNY and SVGAGI (reference sequence). CDR3 length equals 14 residues. V was cut by 8 bases and J by 1 base, with 13 bases left in between. CDR3 sequence reads: CASSYVAGTDTQYF. In nucleotides, the CDR3 is TGTGCCAGCTCCTACGTTGCGGGCACAGATACGCAGTATTTT.

The DNA for the CDR3 is TGTGCCAGCAGTTATAGGTGGGGGGGGGAGACCCAGTACTTC. Amino acid sequence: CASSYRWGGETQYF. The chain carries TRBV6-6 and TRBJ2-5, with 7 nucleotides matching TRBD2. Germline values: CDR1 MNHNY, CDR2 SVGAGI (reference sequence). This CDR3 has 14 residues. V shed 3 bases, J shed 5 bases, and the junction held 6 bases outside the gene matches.

The chain recombines TRBV6-4 with TRBJ2-1; possible D gene TRBD1, 5 bases. Germline V CDR1 and CDR2: MRHNA, SNTAGT. Trimming stripped 0 bases from V and 5 bases from J, with 8 bases between. This CDR3 has 14 residues. The CDR3 here is CASSDSVRDNEQFF. CDR3 nucleotides: TGTGCCAGCAGTGACTCGGTCAGGGACAATGAGCAGTTCTTC.

J is TRBJ2-5 and V is TRBV11-2, with D possibly being TRBD1 or TRBD2 (6 bases each). The CDR3 loop spans 15 amino acids. Trimming pared 4 bases from V and 9 bases from J, leaving 21 bases between. Germline V gives CDR1 SGHAT, CDR2 FQNNGV. Here the CDR3 reads CASSSRDTRGMAQYF. In DNA, the CDR3 is TGTGCCAGCAGCTCGCGGGACACCCGGGGTATGGCCCAGTACTTC. Filled out from reference TRBV11-2 and TRBJ2-5, the complete variable domain reads EAGVAQSPRYKIIEKRQSVAFWCNPISGHATLYWYQQILGQGPKLLIQFQNNGVVDDSQLPKDRFSAERLKGVDSTLKIQPAKLEDSAVYLCASSSRDTRGMAQYFGPGTRLLVL.

V gene TRBV7-9 combines with J gene TRBJ1-3; 7 nucleotides align to TRBD1. The CDR3 contains 15 residues. Per the germline V gene, CDR1 is SEHNR and CDR2 is FQNEAQ (reference sequence). Germline trimming cut 5 bases from V and 4 bases from J; bases unmatched to any gene: 8. CDR3 sequence reads: CASSPTGARGNTIYF. In nucleotides, the CDR3 is TGTGCCAGCAGCCCTACAGGGGCCCGGGGAAACACCATATATTTT.

DNA for the CDR3: TGTGCCAGCAGTGAATTCGGGGCGGCCTGGGGGGAGACCCAGTACTTC. The encoded protein is CASSEFGAAWGETQYF. This chain uses TRBV25-1 with TRBJ2-5, with D tentatively TRBD1 or TRBD2 (5 bases each). Germline V gene lookup returns CDR1 MGHDK and CDR2 SYGVNS. The length of the CDR3 is 16 residues. Trimming shortened V by 1 base and J by 5 bases, and 17 bases separated the two germline ends.

The chain has TRBV6-6 and TRBJ1-6; D is unclear. Trimming pared 5 bases from V and 8 bases from J, leaving 10 bases between. The CDR3 consists of 13 residues. Germline V CDR1 and CDR2: MNHNY, SVGAGI (reference sequence). The CDR3 protein is CASSRGPDSPLHF. Here the CDR3 DNA reads TGTGCCAGCAGTCGCGGGCCGGATTCACCCCTCCACTTT.

The J gene is TRBJ2-5, the V gene TRBV28; 10 bases are a match to TRBD2. Trimming took 7 bases from V and 4 from J; bases not matched to a gene: 12. Germline V CDR1 and CDR2: MDHEN, SYDVKM. The CDR3 contains 16 residues. DNA of the CDR3: TGTGCCAGCATCCCTAGCGGGGGTTACAGGGGAGAGACCCAGTACTTC. Translated: CASIPSGGYRGETQYF.

This sequence joins TRBV19 and TRBJ2-5; possible D gene TRBD2, 6 bases. Germline CDR1 is LNHDA and CDR2 is SQIVND (reference sequence). Trimming removed 10 bases at V and 7 bases at J, with 19 bases between. This CDR3 spans 13 amino acids. The DNA of the CDR3 is TGTGCCACCTCCGGGACTTCGAAAGGGACCCAGTACTTC. This translates into CATSGTSKGTQYF.

The V and J genes are TRBV6-5 and TRBJ1-2; 9 bases line up with TRBD1. Germline values: CDR1 MNHEY, CDR2 SVGAGI. Trimming took 5 bases from V and 11 from J; bases not matched to a gene: 12. This CDR3 region has 14 residues. The CDR3 sequence is CASSEMGTGIIYTF. CDR3 sequence (DNA): TGTGCCAGCAGTGAAATGGGGACAGGGATCATATACACCTTC.

This CDR3 reads CAWRNRRTGSIYGYTF. Written as DNA, the CDR3 is TGTGCCTGGAGAAATCGGCGGACCGGGAGTATCTATGGCTACACCTTC. V gene TRBV30 combines with J gene TRBJ1-2; no reliable D call. V lost 3 bases, J lost 4 bases, and 21 bases lay in between. The length of the CDR3 is 16 residues. Germline CDR1 GTSNPN, CDR2 SVGIG (reference sequence).

V gene TRBV5-5 combines with J gene TRBJ1-1, with D tentatively TRBD1 (5 bases). Trimming cost V 0 bases and J 7 bases, with 16 bases left between them. Germline values: CDR1 SGHKS, CDR2 YYEKEE (reference sequence). The CDR3 length is 15 residues. CDR3 coding DNA: TGTGCCAGCAGCTTGGAGCCAGGGAGGGGAGGTGAAGCTTTCTTT. This codes for CASSLEPGRGGEAFF.

The CDR3 DNA is TGCGCCAGCAGCCATCGGGCCCTTAGGTCCCTCTACGAGCAGTACTTC. Translated: CASSHRALRSLYEQYF. The chain is built from TRBV4-1 and TRBJ2-7; D gene uncertain. V lost 3 bases, J lost 3 bases, and 18 bases lay in between. The germline V gene encodes CDR1 MGHRA and CDR2 YSYEKL. The CDR3 is 16 residues long.

This clone appeared a single time. This sequence joins TRBV5-8 and TRBJ1-6; 7 bases are shared with TRBD1. Germline trimming cut 3 bases from V and 7 bases from J; bases unmatched to any gene: 7. The CDR3 spans 15 residues. Germline V gene sequence: CDR1 SGHTS, CDR2 YDEGEE. Here the CDR3 DNA reads TGTGCCAGCAGCTCCTACGGGACAGAGAATTCACCCCTCCACTTT. It codes for CASSSYGTENSPLHF.

This clone was seen a few times. The junction departs from the called germline gene at one end, perhaps through a read error. Additional DNA sequences in this sample encode the identical CDR3. The chain recombines TRBV6-1 with TRBJ1-2; TRBD1 is a possible D gene (6 bases). The CDR3 has 12 amino acids. Per germline, CDR1 MNHNS and CDR2 SASEGT. As DNA, the CDR3 is TGCCTCGGAGGACAGCTTAACTATGGCTACACCTTC. It codes for CLGGQLNYGYTF.

This clone was counted once. The rearrangement joins TRBV28 to TRBJ2-3; tentative D call: TRBD2 (6 bases). Germline CDR1 and CDR2: MDHEN and SYDVKM. There are 14 residues in the CDR3. With 8 bases removed from V and 2 bases from J, the gap between germline ends came to 14 bases. The CDR3 reads CASFYGGYTDTQYF. DNA for the CDR3: TGTGCCAGCTTCTACGGGGGTTACACAGATACGCAGTATTTT.

This chain connects TRBV19 to TRBJ2-7; TRBD2 agrees at 9 bases. With V trimmed by 7 bases and J by 1 base, 8 bases remained unmatched. The CDR3 runs 15 residues. Germline loops: CDR1 LNHDA, CDR2 SQIVND (reference sequence). The CDR3: CASTTSGGPSYEQYF. The CDR3 nucleotides read TGTGCCAGTACCACGAGCGGGGGGCCTTCCTACGAGCAGTACTTC.

The rearrangement joins TRBV25-1 to TRBJ2-7; D may be TRBD1 (7 bases). CDR1 and CDR2 from the germline V gene are MGHDK and SYGVNS. CDR3 length equals 16 residues. Deletions cut 3 bases from V and 3 bases from J, with 18 bases between. In nucleotides, the CDR3 is TGTGCCAGCAGTGACCGTGGACAGGCCGGGGGCTACGAGCAGTACTTC. Translating it yields CASSDRGQAGGYEQYF.

The genes are TRBV28 and TRBJ1-4; D unclear. Per germline, CDR1 MDHEN and CDR2 SYDVKM. The ends were cut back, 7 bases at V and 4 bases at J, with 13 bases in the middle. This CDR3 spans 14 amino acids. The CDR3 sequence is CASTPPGYNEKLFF. As DNA, the CDR3 is TGTGCCAGCACCCCCCCCGGCTATAATGAAAAACTGTTTTTT.

The V and J genes are TRBV5-4 and TRBJ2-7, with 7 bases lining up with TRBD1. V lost 5 bases to trimming and J lost 3 bases; unmatched junction nucleotides: 11. CDR1 and CDR2 (germline): SGHNT, YYREEE (reference sequence). The CDR3 has 15 residues. CDR3 in amino acids: CASRSPGQPNYEQYF. CDR3 nucleotide sequence: TGTGCCAGCAGGAGTCCGGGACAGCCGAACTACGAGCAGTACTTC.

This chain links TRBV19 with TRBJ1-2; the D is unclear. The CDR3 loop spans 13 amino acids. Germline CDR1 LNHDA, CDR2 SQIVND (reference sequence). Trimming left V 3 bases short and J 7 bases short, with 12 bases between. The CDR3 DNA reads as TGTGCCAGTAGTATTGCGGTCCGGCTTGGCTACACCTTC. It translates to CASSIAVRLGYTF.

This chain joins TRBV19 and TRBJ1-6, with 9 bases matching TRBD1. The germline V gene encodes CDR1 LNHDA and CDR2 SQIVND (reference sequence). The ends lost 6 bases at V and 10 bases at J; junction bases unmatched: 19. This CDR3 has 18 residues. The CDR3 DNA follows: TGTGCCAGTAGCCATCAGCCCCCTGCACAGGGGGCGAAATCACCCCTCCACTTT. It specifies CASSHQPPAQGAKSPLHF.

CDR3 amino acids: CASSLTVPNTEAFF. CDR3 nucleotide sequence: TGCGCCAGCAGCTTGACAGTCCCGAACACTGAAGCTTTCTTT. The V call is TRBV5-1, the J call TRBJ1-1, with D unresolved. V was clipped by 1 base and J by 1 base, with 8 bases between them. Germline V gene lookup returns CDR1 SGHRS and CDR2 YFSETQ. CDR3 length: 14 amino acids.

This clone was recorded only once. The genes are TRBV5-1 and TRBJ1-1, with 8 nucleotides matching TRBD1. The CDR3 totals 14 residues. J was trimmed by 1 base and V by 3 bases; bases with no gene match: 2. Per germline, CDR1 SGHRS and CDR2 YFSETQ. The CDR3 coding sequence is TGCGCCAGCAGCTGGACAGGGACGAACACTGAAGCTTTCTTT. It yields the protein CASSWTGTNTEAFF.